This T cell receptor beta chain was retrieved from a study of breast tumors, draining lymph nodes, adjacent tissues. MiXCR, applied by TCRdb to the multiplex PCR reads, yields one record per CDR3 protein. The table includes 290,000 or so distinct CDR3 sequences, 30% detected once. The CDR3 contains 17 residues. Germline V gene sequence: CDR1 SGHAT, CDR2 FQDESV (reference sequence). V was clipped by 1 base and J by 0 bases; unmatched bases: 5. Samples came from axillary lymph nodes draining the breast cancer. The receptor was isolated from a female donor with breast cancer. Some clones in this sample may be carry-over from other donors' samples. J is TRBJ1-4 and V is TRBV11-1, with TRBD1 matching over 7 bases. The sequencing input was axillary lymph node tissue. The CDR3 loop is CASSLGGDSATNEKLFF. The CDR3 DNA is TGTGCCAGCAGCTTAGGAGGGGACAGTGCAACTAATGAAAAACTGTTTTTT. The complete variable domain, with remaining parts taken from reference TRBV11-1 and TRBJ1-4, reads EAEVAQSPRYKITEKSQAVAFWCDPISGHATLYWYRQILGQGPELLVQFQDESVVDDSQLPKDRFSAERLKGVDSTLKIQPAELGDSAMYLCASSLGGDSATNEKLFFGSGTQLSVL.